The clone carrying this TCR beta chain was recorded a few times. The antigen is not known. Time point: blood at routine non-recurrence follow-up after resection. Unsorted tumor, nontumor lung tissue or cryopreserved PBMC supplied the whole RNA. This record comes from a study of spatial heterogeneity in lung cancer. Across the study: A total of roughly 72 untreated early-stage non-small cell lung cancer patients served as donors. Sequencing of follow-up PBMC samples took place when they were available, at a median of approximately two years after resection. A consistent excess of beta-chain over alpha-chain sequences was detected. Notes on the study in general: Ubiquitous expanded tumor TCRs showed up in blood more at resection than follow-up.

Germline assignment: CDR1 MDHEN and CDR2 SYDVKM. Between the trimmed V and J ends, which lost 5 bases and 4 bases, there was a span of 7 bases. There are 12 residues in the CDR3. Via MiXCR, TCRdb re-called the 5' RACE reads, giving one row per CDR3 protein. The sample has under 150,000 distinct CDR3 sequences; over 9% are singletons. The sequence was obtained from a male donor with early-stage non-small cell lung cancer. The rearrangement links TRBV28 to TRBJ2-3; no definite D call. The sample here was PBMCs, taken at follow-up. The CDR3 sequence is CASSLRADTQYF. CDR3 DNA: TGTGCCAGCAGTCTCCGTGCAGATACGCAGTATTTT.